The sequence of this T cell receptor beta chain was determined in a study of blood T cell repertoires in COVID-19. Study-level information: Samples of COVID-19 (acute and convalescent) were obtained from the United States, Italy and Spain. PBMCs, B-cell-depleted T cells, or T cells were the source of the cDNA or gDNA that made up the material.

The CDR3 runs to 13 residues. CDR1 and CDR2 (germline): MDHEN, SYDVKM. With 4 bases removed from V and 8 bases from J, the gap between germline ends came to 14 bases. The method was immunoSEQ multiplex PCR; TCRdb's version includes in-frame clones alone and lacks a portion of them. The sample lists 25,000 to 35,000 clones, around 83% occurring once. This chain connects TRBV28 to TRBJ1-2; no reliable D call. Material for sequencing was peripheral blood. This TCR came from a human donor in a cohort sampled during active COVID-19. CDR3 in DNA: TGTGCCAGCAGTTCTTCATTGTTTGCGGGCTACACCTTC. Amino acid sequence: CASSSSLFAGYTF.